Shown below are 28 T cell receptor beta chains from a single sample sequenced in a study of cytomegalovirus exposure and HLA in healthy donors. Primers: 60 Vbeta forward and 13 Jbeta reverse. Repertoires were generated with immunoSEQ multiplex PCR, while TCRdb's copy carries only in-frame clones and drops some. The sample consists of roughly 120,000 clones, roughly 63% of them appearing once. The sample comprised PBMCs. These receptors all come from a woman aged 70-85 years in good health and CMV-seropositive.

V is TRBV5-1 and J is TRBJ2-3, with D maybe TRBD2 (6 bases). Per the germline V gene, CDR1 is SGHRS and CDR2 is YFSETQ. The CDR3 totals 16 residues. Trimming pared 4 bases from V and 4 bases from J, leaving 19 bases between. The CDR3 loop is CASSPEAGRGPDTQYF. In nucleotides, the CDR3 is TGCGCCAGCAGCCCGGAAGCGGGTCGCGGGCCAGATACGCAGTATTTT.

This clone was observed a single time. The chain has TRBV7-8 and TRBJ2-1; 10 positions match TRBD2. The V gene's germline CDR1 is SGHVS and CDR2 FQNEAQ. This CDR3 is built from 14 residues. The junction had 3 bases not matched to a gene; V was cut back by 4 bases and J by 6 bases. The CDR3 coding sequence is TGTGCCAGCAGCTACGAGCGGGGGGGCAATGAGCAGTTCTTC. This encodes CASSYERGGNEQFF.

Here the CDR3 reads CASSQTGQANSPLHF. The CDR3 bases are TGTGCCAGCAGCCAAACCGGACAGGCCAATTCACCCCTCCACTTT. The gene calls are TRBV7-9 and TRBJ1-6; TRBD1 aligns across 7 bases. Trimming at V came to 5 bases and at J to 7 bases, leaving 8 bases not matched to a gene. Germline CDR1 SEHNR, CDR2 FQNEAQ (reference sequence). The length of the CDR3 is 15 residues.

Only a few counts were recorded for this clone. The chain links TRBV7-2 to TRBJ2-1; 12 nucleotides line up with TRBD2. CDR3 length: 18 residues. Germline CDR1 reads SGHTA; CDR2 reads FQGNSA. Trimming took 2 bases from V and 0 from J; bases not matched to a gene: 5. The CDR3 DNA reads as TGTGCCAGCAGCTTAAGGACTAGCGGGGCCCCCTCCTACAATGAGCAGTTCTTC. It specifies CASSLRTSGAPSYNEQFF.

This rearrangement joins TRBV7-2 to TRBJ1-5, with D tentatively TRBD1 (5 bases). Germline V gene lookup returns CDR1 SGHTA and CDR2 FQGNSA. The V end was cut by 1 base, the J end by 2 bases, with 9 bases between. The length of the CDR3 is 15 residues. CDR3 residues: CASSLVGGGNQPQHF. The CDR3 DNA reads as TGTGCCAGCAGCTTAGTGGGGGGGGGCAATCAGCCCCAGCATTTT.

This clone is a singleton in its sample. The chain joins TRBV4-1 to TRBJ2-7; the D gene is possibly TRBD2 (5 bases). Trimming cost V 4 bases and J 1 base, with 5 bases left between them. The germline gives CDR1 MGHRA, CDR2 YSYEKL. This CDR3 comprises 12 residues. The DNA for the CDR3 is TGCGCCAGCAGCCGGACTTCCTACGAGCAGTACTTC. Translated, it gives CASSRTSYEQYF.

This clone was observed a handful of times. The V and J genes are TRBV20-1 and TRBJ2-3; no definite D call. Germline V gene sequence: CDR1 DFQATT, CDR2 SNEGSKA (reference sequence). The CDR3 covers 11 residues. V lost 6 bases, J lost 2 bases, and 6 bases lay in between. The CDR3 here is CSAPFTDTQYF. CDR3 sequence (DNA): TGCAGTGCCCCTTTCACAGATACGCAGTATTTT.

The chain carries TRBV19 and TRBJ1-3; D may be TRBD1 (6 bases). Germline CDR1 and CDR2: LNHDA and SQIVND (reference sequence). V was cut by 1 base and J by 2 bases, with 15 bases left in between. The CDR3 is 17 amino acids. The CDR3 sequence: CASSIGSTGTTGNTIYF. DNA for the CDR3: TGTGCCAGTAGTATAGGGTCTACCGGGACAACTGGAAACACCATATATTTT. Based on the CDR3 plus reference TRBV19 and TRBJ1-3, the full variable domain is DGGITQSPKYLFRKEGQNVTLSCEQNLNHDAMYWYRQDPGQGLRLIYYSQIVNDFQKGDIAEGYSVSREKKESFPLTVTSAQKNPTAFYLCASSIGSTGTTGNTIYFGEGSWLTVV.

The chain employs TRBV6-5 and TRBJ1-1, with D perhaps TRBD1 (5 bases). CDR1 MNHEY and CDR2 SVGAGI come from the germline V gene. V was shortened by 7 bases and J by 0 bases, with 15 bases between the two germline ends. The CDR3 is made up of 15 amino acids. This CDR3 is CASKLQVALNTEAFF. CDR3 in DNA: TGTGCCAGCAAACTACAGGTGGCTTTGAACACTGAAGCTTTCTTT.

The chain links TRBV18 to TRBJ2-7, with 8 bases aligning to TRBD1. Trimming cost V 5 bases and J 3 bases; bases outside gene matches: 3. This CDR3 has 13 amino acids. Germline V gives CDR1 KGHSH, CDR2 LQKENI. The CDR3 DNA reads as TGTGCCAGCTCAGCAGACAGGGGCTACGAGCAGTACTTC. This sequence encodes CASSADRGYEQYF.

A single count supports this clone. This rearrangement joins TRBV7-3 to TRBJ2-3; TRBD2 matches 8 bases. Germline CDR1 and CDR2: SGHTA and FQGTGA. This CDR3 comprises 19 residues. The J segment lost 3 bases and the V segment lost 2 bases, leaving 16 bases of the junction unmatched. CDR3 protein: CASSLSLRGALRGTDTQYF. In nucleotides, the CDR3 is TGTGCCAGCAGCTTATCTTTGCGGGGGGCCCTAAGGGGGACAGATACGCAGTATTTT.

This clone was picked up a small number of times. The J gene is TRBJ1-2, the V gene TRBV5-4, with 8 positions matching TRBD1. V gave up 2 bases and J gave up 0 bases; unmatched junction bases: 12. Germline assignment: CDR1 SGHNT and CDR2 YYREEE (reference sequence). The CDR3 runs to 18 residues. CDR3 nucleotide sequence: TGTGCCAGCAGCTTCGGATTCGGACAGGGTCAAGCTAACTATGGCTACACCTTC. Encoded protein: CASSFGFGQGQANYGYTF.

The chain recombines TRBV23-1 with TRBJ2-7, with D tentatively TRBD1 (6 bases). TRBV23-1 is placed among ORFs of uncertain function. CDR3 length: 15 amino acids. V was pared by 5 bases and J by 3 bases, with 17 bases between. The CDR3 DNA reads as TGCGCCAGCAGTGGGATGAAGGGGGAAAACTACGAGCAGTACTTC. Protein product: CASSGMKGENYEQYF.

The rearrangement uses TRBV6-5 and TRBJ1-6, with D possibly TRBD1 on 6 matching bases. Germline CDR1 MNHEY, CDR2 SVGAGI. The V gene lost 6 bases and the J gene lost 9 bases, with 15 bases spanning the gap. There are 14 residues in the CDR3. CDR3 sequence (DNA): TGTGCCAGCAGCCGTGGGGGGGGCGGTTCACCCCTCCACTTT. Amino acids: CASSRGGGGSPLHF.

This clone was seen a single time. CDR3 residues: CASSLHTTNEKLFF. CDR3 bases: TGTGCCAGCAGCTTACACACAACTAATGAAAAACTGTTTTTT. The chain employs TRBV7-2 and TRBJ1-4; D not certain. Trimming shortened V by 2 bases and J by 0 bases, and 4 bases separated the two germline ends. The CDR3 is made up of 14 amino acids. In germline, CDR1 is SGHTA, CDR2 FQGNSA.

This clone was picked up a small number of times. The rearrangement links TRBV2 to TRBJ1-1; the D gene is possibly TRBD1 (6 bases). Trimming cost V 3 bases and J 0 bases, with 11 bases left between them. Germline CDR1 and CDR2: SNHLY and FYNNEI. The CDR3 has 15 amino acids. The DNA of the CDR3 is TGTGCCAGCAGTGACACCGGGACACTGAACACTGAAGCTTTCTTT. Protein: CASSDTGTLNTEAFF.

This sequence joins TRBV5-6 and TRBJ2-7; the match to TRBD2 covers 7 bases. The CDR3 contains 13 residues. The V and J ends lost 7 bases and 2 bases, in that order; junction bases with no gene match: 6. Germline V gives CDR1 SGHDT, CDR2 YYEEEE. CDR3 DNA sequence: TGTGCCAGCGGCGTCGGACTAGCCTACGAGCAGTACTTC. It is translated as CASGVGLAYEQYF.

The genes are TRBV29-1 and TRBJ2-2; the match to TRBD1 covers 8 bases. CDR3 size: 13 residues. Germline CDR1 and CDR2: SQVTM and ANQGSEA. Trimming at V came to 7 bases and at J to 5 bases, leaving 6 bases not matched to a gene. The CDR3: CSGKTGVTGELFF. CDR3 DNA sequence: TGCAGCGGCAAGACAGGGGTAACCGGGGAGCTGTTTTTT.

The chain links TRBV30 to TRBJ1-2; D gene ambiguous. CDR3 length: 12 amino acids. CDR1 and CDR2 (germline): GTSNPN, SVGIG (reference sequence). Between the trimmed V and J ends, which lost 0 bases and 6 bases, there was a span of 8 bases. The chain's CDR3 is CAWSVQRNGYTF. The CDR3 region has the DNA TGTGCCTGGAGTGTACAGAGAAATGGCTACACCTTC.

This clone came up a few times. This rearrangement joins TRBV19 to TRBJ1-1; D possibly corresponds to TRBD1 (6 bases). The CDR3 spans 14 residues. Germline V gene lookup returns CDR1 LNHDA and CDR2 SQIVND (reference sequence). The V end was cut by 7 bases, the J end by 1 base, with 13 bases between. In DNA form, the CDR3 reads TGTGCCAGTACCCAGGGCAGGGGGAACACTGAAGCTTTCTTT. It specifies CASTQGRGNTEAFF.

The V and J genes are TRBV5-1 and TRBJ1-1; D is unclear. The CDR3 length is 14 residues. Germline loops: CDR1 SGHRS, CDR2 YFSETQ. Trimming shortened V by 4 bases and J by 1 base, and 11 bases separated the two germline ends. The CDR3 loop is CASSAMRRNTEAFF. The CDR3 coding sequence is TGCGCCAGCAGCGCTATGAGGAGGAACACTGAAGCTTTCTTT.

This sequence joins TRBV6-6 and TRBJ1-3; TRBD1 agrees at 10 bases. After removal of 6 bases from V and 7 bases from J, the junction contained 6 bases not matched to a gene. Per the germline V gene, CDR1 is MNHNY and CDR2 is SVGAGI (reference sequence). The CDR3 has 14 amino acids. The chain's CDR3 is CASSSGTGDNTIYF. CDR3 sequence (DNA): TGTGCCAGCAGCTCCGGGACAGGGGATAACACCATATATTTT.

Only one count was recorded for this clone. The chain links TRBV5-6 to TRBJ1-6; D gene ambiguous. Germline V gene lookup returns CDR1 SGHDT and CDR2 YYEEEE. This CDR3 spans 16 amino acids. The V end was cut by 4 bases, the J end by 5 bases, with 16 bases between. CDR3: CASSMPAGGDNSPLHF. CDR3 nucleotide sequence: TGTGCCAGCAGCATGCCGGCCGGCGGAGATAATTCACCCCTCCACTTT.

V and J are TRBV6-5 and TRBJ2-7, with D possibly matching TRBD2 (7 bases). Germline V gene sequence: CDR1 MNHEY, CDR2 SVGAGI. This CDR3 has 13 amino acids. Trimming left V 6 bases short and J 4 bases short, with 13 bases between. In DNA form, the CDR3 reads TGTGCCAGCAGGGCGGGGGCTCGGTACGAGCAGTACTTC. Its translation is CASRAGARYEQYF.

Details on this clone: Other DNA sequences in this sample translate to the same CDR3. This chain links TRBV27 with TRBJ1-3; D possibly corresponds to TRBD1 (5 bases). The germline CDR1 and CDR2 sequences are MNHEY and SMNVEV (reference sequence). The CDR3 has 14 residues. V was clipped by 5 bases and J by 4 bases, with 12 bases between them. The CDR3 reads CASSLQGTGNTIYF. CDR3 in DNA: TGTGCCAGCAGTCTCCAGGGAACCGGAAACACCATATATTTT.

This clone was detected a few times. As DNA, the CDR3 is TGTGCCAGCAGTCGCGGGGGCTCTGGGGCCAACGTCCTGACTTTC. This translates into CASSRGGSGANVLTF. The V call is TRBV6-6, the J call TRBJ2-6; 7 nucleotides line up with TRBD2. V lost 5 bases to trimming and J lost 0 bases; unmatched junction nucleotides: 1. Germline values: CDR1 MNHNY, CDR2 SVGAGI (reference sequence). The CDR3 length is 15 residues.

There are a few counts of this clone. V is TRBV5-5 and J is TRBJ1-1, with 9 positions matching TRBD1. The CDR3 is 17 residues long. Germline loops: CDR1 SGHKS, CDR2 YYEKEE (reference sequence). The ends lost 5 bases at V and 1 base at J; junction bases unmatched: 12. The CDR3 reads CASRHLDRGSRNTEAFF. In nucleotides, the CDR3 is TGTGCCAGCAGGCATTTGGACAGGGGCTCCAGGAACACTGAAGCTTTCTTT. Using reference TRBV5-5 and TRBJ1-1 for the parts outside the CDR3, the full variable domain is DAGVTQSPTHLIKTRGQQVTLRCSPISGHKSVSWYQQVLGQGPQFIFQYYEKEERGRGNFPDRFSARQFPNYSSELNVNALLLGDSALYLCASRHLDRGSRNTEAFFGQGTRLTVV.

A few counts support this clone. CDR3 in DNA: TGTGCCAGCAGTTCCCCCGGGACTAGCGGGGCCTACGAGCAGTACTTC. Its protein is CASSSPGTSGAYEQYF. J is TRBJ2-7 and V is TRBV27, with TRBD2 identical over 13 bases. This CDR3 is built from 16 residues. Germline lookup yields CDR1 MNHEY and CDR2 SMNVEV (reference sequence). V was pared by 4 bases and J by 2 bases, with 5 bases of the junction left unmatched.